These 24 T cell receptor beta chains came from one sample sequenced in a study of control samples from healthy donors and cancer patients. The repertoire was sequenced with immunoSEQ multiplex PCR; TCRdb's copy has only in-frame clones and lacks some. Of about 150,000 clones listed, over 90% are singletons. Specimen: blood. The source of these receptors is a man between 45 and 60 years old in good health.

This clone was counted between two and nine times. The rearrangement uses TRBV3-1 (or the pseudogene TRBV3-2) and TRBJ1-1; no firm D call. The CDR3 totals 15 residues. Germline V gene lookup returns CDR1 LGHDT and CDR2 YNNKEL (reference sequence). V dropped 2 bases and J dropped 4 bases, with 14 bases sitting between them. CDR3 region: CASSQSRGGITEAFF. The CDR3 coding sequence is TGTGCCAGCAGCCAAAGCCGGGGAGGGATCACTGAAGCTTTCTTT.

The chain employs TRBV6-5 and TRBJ1-6; D is possibly TRBD1 (6 bases). The CDR3 sequence is 15 residues long. Looked up from germline, CDR1 is MNHEY and CDR2 is SVGAGI. Trimming took off 7 bases at V and 5 bases at J, with 15 bases between the two ends. Here the CDR3 reads CASTGQSINNSPLHF. For the CDR3, the DNA is TGTGCCAGCACCGGACAGAGCATAAATAATTCACCCCTCCACTTT.

The chain employs TRBV28 and TRBJ1-5; no reliable D call. The CDR3 consists of 16 residues. CDR1 and CDR2 from the germline V gene are MDHEN and SYDVKM. V was cut by 10 bases and J by 0 bases, with 19 bases left in between. DNA for the CDR3: TGTGCCACGTTAAAGGGCAGTCTGAATAGCAATCAGCCCCAGCATTTT. Residues: CATLKGSLNSNQPQHF.

This chain connects TRBV7-3 to TRBJ2-7; 12 bases match TRBD2. The CDR3 is made up of 15 amino acids. Germline V CDR1 and CDR2: SGHTA, FQGTGA. Unmatched junction bases numbered 6, after V lost 5 bases and J lost 4 bases. The CDR3 region is CASSLAGGEGYEQYF. CDR3 DNA: TGTGCCAGCAGCCTAGCGGGAGGGGAGGGATACGAGCAGTACTTC. Based on the CDR3 plus reference TRBV7-3 and TRBJ2-7, the full variable domain is GAGVSQTPSNKVTEKGKYVELRCDPISGHTALYWYRQSLGQGPEFLIYFQGTGAADDSGLPNDRFFAVRPEGSVSTLKIQRTERGDSAVYLCASSLAGGEGYEQYFGPGTRLTVT.

The chain carries TRBV29-1 and TRBJ2-7; 7 bases align to TRBD1. J lost 7 bases, V lost 6 bases, and 12 bases had no gene match. Germline CDR1 is SQVTM and CDR2 is ANQGSEA. There are 13 residues in the CDR3. For the CDR3, the DNA is TGCAGCGTACGGGACAGCTCCGGAAAGGAGCAGTACTTC. It translates to CSVRDSSGKEQYF.

Here the CDR3 DNA reads TGTGCCAGCAGTTTCAATAGGGAGGACGAGCAGTACTTC. Encoded protein: CASSFNREDEQYF. The J gene is TRBJ2-7, the V gene TRBV27; D may be TRBD2 (6 bases). Trimming cost V 3 bases and J 5 bases, with 11 bases left between them. Looked up from germline, CDR1 is MNHEY and CDR2 is SMNVEV (reference sequence). The CDR3 extends over 13 amino acids.

The chain has TRBV10-1 and TRBJ2-1; 9 positions agree with TRBD2. The trim removed 5 bases at V and 7 bases at J, leaving 6 bases unmatched. Germline loops: CDR1 WNHNN, CDR2 SYGVQD (reference sequence). This CDR3 region has 14 residues. The CDR3: CASSNLAGTNEQFF. The DNA for the CDR3 is TGCGCCAGCAGTAACCTAGCGGGAACGAATGAGCAGTTCTTC.

The chain is built from TRBV3-1 (or the pseudogene TRBV3-2) and TRBJ1-5; no clear D. Trimming took 2 bases from V and 5 from J, leaving 10 bases between them. This CDR3 has 14 residues. CDR1 is LGHDT, CDR2 YNNKEL, per germline (reference sequence). DNA for the CDR3: TGTGCCAGCAGCCAACGGGGAGCGGATCAGCCCCAGCATTTT. Translation: CASSQRGADQPQHF.

V gene TRBV27 combines with J gene TRBJ2-5; 8 bases fit TRBD1. This CDR3 has 16 amino acids. Germline V gene lookup returns CDR1 MNHEY and CDR2 SMNVEV (reference sequence). V shed 2 bases, J shed 5 bases, and the junction held 10 bases outside the gene matches. The CDR3 protein is CASSLQGAVAFETQYF. Here the CDR3 DNA reads TGTGCCAGCAGTTTACAGGGGGCCGTGGCATTCGAGACCCAGTACTTC.

The chain uses TRBV7-2 and TRBJ2-7; 9 bases match TRBD2. CDR1 is SGHTA, CDR2 FQGNSA, per germline. V shed 1 base and J 2 bases; nucleotides not matched to a gene: 6. This CDR3 spans 16 amino acids. The DNA of the CDR3 is TGTGCCAGCAGCTTAGGAGTGGCTAGCGGGACCTACGAGCAGTACTTC. Its protein product is CASSLGVASGTYEQYF.

This chain links TRBV5-6 with TRBJ2-2; 13 bases match TRBD2. Per the germline V gene, CDR1 is SGHDT and CDR2 is YYEEEE. This CDR3 is 17 amino acids long. Trimming at V came to 1 base and at J to 3 bases, leaving 3 bases not matched to a gene. CDR3 nucleotide sequence: TGTGCCAGCAGCTTGCTCGGACTAGCGGGGGACACCGGGGAGCTGTTTTTT. This codes for CASSLLGLAGDTGELFF.

The chain recombines TRBV7-9 with TRBJ2-5; D possibly matches TRBD1 or TRBD2 (6 bases each). Germline V gene sequence: CDR1 SEHNR, CDR2 FQNEAQ (reference sequence). V gave up 3 bases and J gave up 2 bases, with 16 bases separating them. CDR3 length: 16 residues. The CDR3 loop reads CASSLMLGGGQETQYF. The CDR3 region has the DNA TGTGCCAGCAGCTTGATGCTAGGAGGGGGTCAAGAGACCCAGTACTTC.

The chain uses TRBV5-1 and TRBJ2-5, with TRBD2 matching 13 bases. Germline V gene data show CDR1 as SGHRS and CDR2 as YFSETQ. V lost 5 bases to trimming and J lost 5 bases; unmatched junction nucleotides: 6. CDR3 length: 15 residues. The CDR3 DNA reads as TGCGCCAGCAGATGGACTAGCGGGAGTTCGGAGACCCAGTACTTC. It translates to CASRWTSGSSETQYF.

The chain uses TRBV29-1 and TRBJ1-5; 9 positions match TRBD1. The V and J ends lost 1 base and 6 bases, in that order; junction bases with no gene match: 4. Germline lookup yields CDR1 SQVTM and CDR2 ANQGSEA. CDR3 length: 14 residues. CDR3 sequence reads: CSVEVTGGGQPQHF. CDR3 in DNA: TGCAGCGTTGAAGTCACAGGGGGCGGTCAGCCCCAGCATTTT.

V gene TRBV5-1 combines with J gene TRBJ2-2; possible D gene TRBD2, 6 bases. V shed 4 bases and J shed 6 bases, with 22 bases lying between them. From germline, CDR1 is SGHRS and CDR2 YFSETQ. The CDR3 runs 17 residues. In DNA form, the CDR3 reads TGCGCCAGCAGCCTCCTGAAGGCCGGGAGTTTCGCCGGGGAGCTGTTTTTT. The encoded protein is CASSLLKAGSFAGELFF.

The gene calls are TRBV5-1 and TRBJ2-1; the match to TRBD2 covers 11 bases. Looked up from germline, CDR1 is SGHRS and CDR2 is YFSETQ. The CDR3 is made up of 16 amino acids. V shed 3 bases and J 6 bases; nucleotides not matched to a gene: 8. CDR3: CASSSAGLAVGNEQFF. The CDR3 nucleotides are TGCGCCAGCAGCTCCGCGGGACTAGCGGTGGGCAATGAGCAGTTCTTC.

V is TRBV28 and J is TRBJ1-2; maybe TRBD1 (5 bases). Trimming cost V 7 bases and J 1 base, with 10 bases left between them. The CDR3 extends over 13 amino acids. Germline-derived CDR1 and CDR2 are MDHEN and SYDVKM. For the CDR3, the DNA is TGTGCCAGCAAAGCGACAGTTAACTATGGCTACACCTTC. It encodes CASKATVNYGYTF.

The rearrangement uses TRBV2 and TRBJ2-1; 9 nucleotides match TRBD2. V gave up 3 bases and J gave up 8 bases; unmatched junction bases: 11. The CDR3 spans 16 residues. CDR1 and CDR2 from the germline V gene are SNHLY and FYNNEI. The chain's CDR3 is CASSDGGGRAVDEQFF. The DNA for the CDR3 is TGTGCCAGCAGTGACGGGGGCGGGAGGGCCGTCGATGAGCAGTTCTTC.

The chain recombines TRBV5-1 with TRBJ2-1; no reliable D call. CDR3 length equals 14 residues. Germline CDR1 and CDR2: SGHRS and YFSETQ. V lost 0 bases to trimming and J lost 10 bases, with 14 bases between them. The CDR3 here is CASSLDPIMDEQFF. CDR3 nucleotide sequence: TGCGCCAGCAGCTTGGACCCCATTATGGACGAGCAGTTCTTC.

The V gene is TRBV2, the J gene TRBJ1-3; D gene unclear. V gave up 7 bases and J gave up 2 bases, with 6 bases separating them. The CDR3 has 12 residues. Germline values: CDR1 SNHLY, CDR2 FYNNEI. The CDR3 here is CASTYAGNTIYF. The DNA for the CDR3 is TGTGCCAGCACCTATGCTGGAAACACCATATATTTT. The full variable domain, completed using reference TRBV2 and TRBJ1-3, is EPEVTQTPSHQVTQMGQEVILRCVPISNHLYFYWYRQILGQKVEFLVSFYNNEISEKSEIFDDQFSVERPDGSNFTLKIRSTKLEDSAMYFCASTYAGNTIYFGEGSWLTVV.

This chain connects TRBV27 to TRBJ1-5, with 7 positions matching TRBD1. Trimming at V came to 3 bases and at J to 0 bases, leaving 11 bases not matched to a gene. The CDR3 is made up of 18 amino acids. Per germline, CDR1 MNHEY and CDR2 SMNVEV (reference sequence). CDR3 in DNA: TGTGCCAGCAGTTTCTCCCGGACAGGAATTTATAGCAATCAGCCCCAGCATTTT. The encoded protein is CASSFSRTGIYSNQPQHF.

V and J are TRBV15 and TRBJ2-6; TRBD1 matches at 11 bases. The V and J ends lost 3 bases and 2 bases, in that order; junction bases with no gene match: 6. The germline CDR1 and CDR2 sequences are LNHNV and YYDKDF (reference sequence). This CDR3 has 18 amino acids. The CDR3 nucleotides read TGTGCCACCAGCAGGAGGACAGGGGGCAGACCTGGGGCCAACGTCCTGACTTTC. This encodes CATSRRTGGRPGANVLTF.

The rearrangement uses TRBV3-1 (or the pseudogene TRBV3-2) and TRBJ2-3; D ambiguous. In germline, CDR1 is LGHDT, CDR2 YNNKEL (reference sequence). Deletions cut 3 bases from V and 6 bases from J, with 4 bases between. The CDR3 loop spans 11 amino acids. The CDR3 nucleotides are TGTGCCAGCAGCCAGGCTGATACGCAGTATTTT. Translated, it gives CASSQADTQYF.

This clone was counted a single time. The V and J genes are TRBV5-1 and TRBJ2-1; D might be TRBD1 or TRBD2, each matching 5 bases. This CDR3 comprises 14 residues. V was cut by 0 bases and J by 8 bases, with 12 bases left in between. Germline V lookup: CDR1 SGHRS, CDR2 YFSETQ. CDR3 amino acids: CASSLAGRGDEQFF. CDR3 coding DNA: TGCGCCAGCAGCTTGGCGGGAAGGGGCGATGAGCAGTTCTTC.